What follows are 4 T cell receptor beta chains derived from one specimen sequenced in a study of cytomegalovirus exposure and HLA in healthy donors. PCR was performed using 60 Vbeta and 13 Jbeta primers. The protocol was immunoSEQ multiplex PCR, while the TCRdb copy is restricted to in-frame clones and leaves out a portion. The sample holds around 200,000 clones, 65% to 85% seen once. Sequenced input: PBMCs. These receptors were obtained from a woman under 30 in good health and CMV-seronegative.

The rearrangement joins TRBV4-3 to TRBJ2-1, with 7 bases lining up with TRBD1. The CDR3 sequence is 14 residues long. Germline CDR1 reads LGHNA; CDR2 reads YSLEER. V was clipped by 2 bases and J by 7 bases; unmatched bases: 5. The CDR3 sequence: CASSQSARGNEQFF. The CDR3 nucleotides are TGCGCCAGCAGCCAATCGGCCAGGGGGAATGAGCAGTTCTTC.

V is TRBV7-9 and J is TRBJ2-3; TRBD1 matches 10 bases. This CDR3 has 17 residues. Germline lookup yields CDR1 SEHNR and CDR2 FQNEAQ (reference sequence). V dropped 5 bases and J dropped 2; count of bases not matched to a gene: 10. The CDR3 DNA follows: TGTGCCAGCAGCCCCATGCCTGGGACAGGGGTCACAGATACGCAGTATTTT. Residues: CASSPMPGTGVTDTQYF. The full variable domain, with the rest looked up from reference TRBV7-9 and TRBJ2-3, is DTGVSQNPRHKITKRGQNVTFRCDPISEHNRLYWYRQTLGQGPEFLTYFQNEAQLEKSRLLSDRFSAERPKGSFSTLEIQRTEQGDSAMYLCASSPMPGTGVTDTQYFGPGTRLTVL.

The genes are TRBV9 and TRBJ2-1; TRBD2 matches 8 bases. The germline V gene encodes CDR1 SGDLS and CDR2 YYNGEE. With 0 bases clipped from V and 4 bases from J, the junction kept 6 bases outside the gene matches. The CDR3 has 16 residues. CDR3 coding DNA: TGTGCCAGCAGCGTAGTAAGGTCTAGCGGGTACAATGAGCAGTTCTTC. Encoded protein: CASSVVRSSGYNEQFF.

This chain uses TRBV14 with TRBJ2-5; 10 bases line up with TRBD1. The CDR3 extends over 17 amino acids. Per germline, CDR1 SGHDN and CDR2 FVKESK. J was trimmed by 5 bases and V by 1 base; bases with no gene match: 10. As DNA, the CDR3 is TGTGCCAGCAGCCAAGTTGGTGGGACAGGGGTAGGGGAGACCCAGTACTTC. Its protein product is CASSQVGGTGVGETQYF.